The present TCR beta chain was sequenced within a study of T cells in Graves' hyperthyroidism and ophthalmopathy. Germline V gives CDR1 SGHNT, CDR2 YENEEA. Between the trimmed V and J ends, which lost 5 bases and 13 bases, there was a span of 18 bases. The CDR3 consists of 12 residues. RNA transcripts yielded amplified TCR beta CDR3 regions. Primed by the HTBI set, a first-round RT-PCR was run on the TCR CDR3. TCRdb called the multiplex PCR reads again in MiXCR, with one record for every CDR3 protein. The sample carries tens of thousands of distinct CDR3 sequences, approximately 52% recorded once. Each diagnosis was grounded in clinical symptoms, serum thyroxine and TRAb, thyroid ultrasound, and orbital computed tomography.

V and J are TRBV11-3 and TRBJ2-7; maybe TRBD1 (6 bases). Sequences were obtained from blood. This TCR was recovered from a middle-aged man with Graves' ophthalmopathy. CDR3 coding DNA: TGTGCCAGCAGCGCCCGGCAGGGGCGTCCATACTTC. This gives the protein CASSARQGRPYF.